This is a list of T cell receptor beta chains from one sample in a study of T cell responses to AZD1222 COVID-19 vaccine. Sequenced by immunoSEQ multiplex PCR; TCRdb stores in-frame clones only, minus some. The sample includes approximately 190,000 clones, approximately 91% seen only once; the top ten take roughly 0.99%. Source: peripheral blood, taken on day 0 of AZD1222 vaccination. These receptors were collected from an adult in good health. Each CDR3 is given with its conserved first and last residue. D genes are given only for firm matches. Not every row has a clone size; where given, it reads once, few, many or a size class.

.,TRBV2,TRBD1,TRBJ1-3,CASIPATGSGNTIYF,TGTGCCAGCATCCCGGCGACAGGGTCCGGAAACACCATATATTTT
.,TRBV10-3,TRBD1,TRBJ1-6,CAISGETGSSPLHF,TGTGCCATCAGTGGCGAGACAGGGAGCTCACCCCTCCACTTT
.,TRBV20-1,.,TRBJ1-5,CSASSDGGNQPQHF,TGCAGTGCTAGTTCCGATGGAGGCAATCAGCCCCAGCATTTT
few,TRBV29-1,.,TRBJ1-2,CSVEEGGNYGYTF,TGCAGCGTTGAGGAGGGGGGTAACTATGGCTACACCTTC
once,TRBV18,.,TRBJ2-2,CASSPQQNTGELFF,TGTGCCAGCTCACCCCAACAGAACACCGGGGAGCTGTTTTTT
.,TRBV18,TRBD1,TRBJ2-7,CASSPTGDDYEQYF,TGTGCCAGCTCACCGACAGGGGATGACTACGAGCAGTACTTC
once,TRBV24-1,.,TRBJ2-1,CATSDYKNEQFF,TGTGCCACCAGTGACTACAAGAATGAGCAGTTCTTC
once,TRBV5-1,.,TRBJ2-1,CASSKTSSKNEQFF,TGCGCCAGCAGCAAAACTAGCTCAAAGAATGAGCAGTTCTTC
.,TRBV19,TRBD1,TRBJ1-6,CASRNRTGHYNSPLHF,TGTGCCAGTAGGAACCGGACAGGGCACTATAATTCACCCCTCCACTTT
.,TRBV28,TRBD2,TRBJ2-2,CASSFYQRGTSSTGELFF,TGTGCCAGCAGTTTCTACCAGCGGGGGACCAGTAGCACCGGGGAGCTGTTTTTT
.,TRBV27,.,TRBJ1-5,CASSPEWFGQPQHF,TGTGCCAGCAGCCCCGAGTGGTTCGGTCAGCCCCAGCATTTT
few,TRBV14,.,TRBJ2-7,CASSPLEGIYEQYF,TGTGCCAGCAGCCCCCTAGAGGGGATTTACGAGCAGTACTTC
.,TRBV14,.,TRBJ1-6,CASSQEGFRNSPLHF,TGTGCCAGCAGCCAAGAGGGGTTCCGGAATTCACCCCTCCACTTT
.,TRBV6-2/TRBV6-3,.,TRBJ2-7,CASSYHGGTYEQYF,TGTGCCAGCAGTTACCACGGAGGGACGTACGAGCAGTACTTC
.,TRBV9,.,TRBJ1-3,CASSLPERNSGNTIYF,TGTGCCAGCAGCCTTCCGGAAAGGAACTCTGGAAACACCATATATTTT
.,TRBV29-1,.,TRBJ2-3,CSVVVWQGMADTQYF,TGCAGCGTTGTAGTCTGGCAGGGTATGGCAGATACGCAGTATTTT
.,TRBV7-9,.,TRBJ2-5,CASSPYLQETQYF,TGTGCCAGCAGCCCGTACCTCCAAGAGACCCAGTACTTC
.,TRBV6-5,TRBD2,TRBJ2-5,CASIETSGRGETQYF,TGTGCCAGCATCGAGACTAGCGGGAGGGGAGAGACCCAGTACTTC
few,TRBV4-2,.,TRBJ2-2,CASSQGRQGLANTGELFF,TGTGCCAGCAGCCAAGGGAGGCAGGGGCTCGCGAACACCGGGGAGCTGTTTTTT
once,TRBV7-9,.,TRBJ1-4,CASSLLSGPTNEKLFF,TGTGCCAGCAGCTTATTGTCAGGGCCCACAAATGAAAAACTGTTTTTT
.,TRBV25-1,TRBD2,TRBJ2-5,CASSGGLVGETQYF,TGTGCCAGCAGTGGGGGACTAGTCGGTGAGACCCAGTACTTC
once,TRBV19,.,TRBJ1-2,CASSFLQGLTSGYTF,TGTGCCAGTAGTTTCCTGCAGGGGTTGACGAGTGGCTACACCTTC